What follows are 30 T cell receptor beta chains derived from one specimen sequenced in a study of siplizumab effects on memory and regulatory T cells. Some clones are missing from TCRdb's copy, which holds only in-frame ones; the method was immunoSEQ multiplex PCR. The repertoire consists of about 98,000 clones, with roughly 92% occurring once and the leading ten covering 1% to 1.3%. Sequencing input: CD4+ T cells sorted from blood. The receptors here all came from a human donor in good health.

This chain connects TRBV18 to TRBJ2-7, with a weak D call TRBD1 (5 bases). V was cut by 5 bases and J by 0 bases, with 14 bases left in between. CDR1 and CDR2 (germline): KGHSH, LQKENI. This CDR3 is built from 15 residues. The CDR3 DNA is TGTGCCAGCTCAATAGGACATCAGGACTCCTACGAGCAGTACTTC. It translates to CASSIGHQDSYEQYF.

V and J are TRBV5-1 and TRBJ2-7; D gene ambiguous. Germline values: CDR1 SGHRS, CDR2 YFSETQ. With 4 bases removed from V and 2 bases from J, the gap between germline ends came to 7 bases. There are 12 residues in the CDR3. The CDR3 DNA is TGCGCCAGCAGCCGCGAAACCTACGAGCAGTACTTC. Encoded protein: CASSRETYEQYF.

The chain links TRBV5-1 to TRBJ2-3, with a weak D call TRBD2 (6 bases). CDR3 length: 15 residues. Germline V gene lookup returns CDR1 SGHRS and CDR2 YFSETQ. Trimming removed 1 base from V and 3 bases from J, with 12 bases in between. Here the CDR3 DNA reads TGCGCCAGCAGCTTGTCGCTAGCGAAAACAGATACGCAGTATTTT. Its translation is CASSLSLAKTDTQYF. The whole variable domain, remainder taken from reference TRBV5-1 and TRBJ2-3, is KAGVTQTPRYLIKTRGQQVTLSCSPISGHRSVSWYQQTPGQGLQFLFEYFSETQRNKGNFPGRFSGRQFSNSRSEMNVSTLELGDSALYLCASSLSLAKTDTQYFGPGTRLTVL.

This chain connects TRBV28 to TRBJ1-1; 7 bases map to TRBD1. V gave up 7 bases and J gave up 1 base; unmatched junction bases: 9. Germline values: CDR1 MDHEN, CDR2 SYDVKM. The CDR3 spans 15 residues. The CDR3, as DNA: TGTGCCAGCATACAAACAGGGGTGGGGAACACTGAAGCTTTCTTT. Protein sequence: CASIQTGVGNTEAFF.

The chain links TRBV7-2 to TRBJ1-5; D is perhaps TRBD1 (6 bases). Germline V lookup: CDR1 SGHTA, CDR2 FQGNSA. This CDR3 has 16 amino acids. V gave up 1 base and J gave up 0 bases, with 10 bases separating them. This chain's CDR3 is CASSLGDTDSNQPQHF. The CDR3, as DNA: TGTGCCAGCAGCTTAGGGGACACAGATAGCAATCAGCCCCAGCATTTT.

The gene calls are TRBV19 and TRBJ2-7, with 12 bases lining up with TRBD2. The J segment lost 2 bases and the V segment lost 4 bases, leaving 3 bases of the junction unmatched. Germline CDR1 is LNHDA and CDR2 is SQIVND (reference sequence). CDR3 length: 15 amino acids. The CDR3 coding sequence is TGTGCCAGTAGTAAGACTAGCGGGAGCACCTACGAGCAGTACTTC. It is translated as CASSKTSGSTYEQYF.

This clone was seen just once. V and J are TRBV5-1 and TRBJ2-5; 9 nucleotides align to TRBD1. The ends lost 2 bases at V and 5 bases at J; junction bases unmatched: 7. The CDR3 is 15 amino acids. CDR1 is SGHRS and CDR2 is YFSETQ in the germline V gene. CDR3 DNA: TGCGCCAGCAGCTTTTCGGACAGGGGAAGGGAGACCCAGTACTTC. Translated: CASSFSDRGRETQYF.

The chain uses TRBV6-5 and TRBJ2-3, with TRBD2 matching over 10 bases. The junction had 6 bases not matched to a gene; V was cut back by 6 bases and J by 3 bases. CDR1 and CDR2 from the germline V gene are MNHEY and SVGAGI. The CDR3 is 15 residues long. CDR3 DNA sequence: TGTGCCAGCAGGAGAGCGGGAGGGCGGACAGATACGCAGTATTTT. This sequence encodes CASRRAGGRTDTQYF.

Comments on this clone: Other DNA sequences in this sample translate to the same CDR3. This chain links TRBV28 with TRBJ2-5; 11 positions match TRBD2. This CDR3 comprises 14 residues. Trimming took 6 bases from V and 2 from J; bases not matched to a gene: 2. Germline CDR1 reads MDHEN; CDR2 reads SYDVKM. The CDR3 region is CASRRLAGQETQYF. CDR3 nucleotide sequence: TGTGCCAGCAGACGACTAGCGGGACAAGAGACCCAGTACTTC.

The sample holds a few counts of this clone. The chain combines TRBV7-9 with TRBJ2-3; D possibly uses TRBD1 or TRBD2 (6 bases each). V was pared by 4 bases and J by 4 bases, with 15 bases between. The CDR3 is 15 residues long. Germline V gene sequence: CDR1 SEHNR, CDR2 FQNEAQ (reference sequence). In nucleotides, the CDR3 is TGTGCCAGCAGCTCACCCACAGGGAGGTCAGATACGCAGTATTTT. It codes for CASSSPTGRSDTQYF.

The rearrangement links TRBV19 to TRBJ1-5, with D perhaps TRBD1 (5 bases). V lost 7 bases to trimming and J lost 6 bases, with 16 bases between them. The germline CDR1 and CDR2 sequences are LNHDA and SQIVND (reference sequence). CDR3 length: 14 amino acids. The DNA for the CDR3 is TGTGCCAGTAACGAGGGGTCCCTAAGTCAGCCCCAGCATTTT. Its protein is CASNEGSLSQPQHF.

This clone was counted a single time. This chain links TRBV30 with TRBJ2-3; 7 nucleotides align to TRBD2. Germline V gene sequence: CDR1 GTSNPN, CDR2 SVGIG (reference sequence). V gave up 2 bases and J gave up 3 bases; unmatched junction bases: 8. The length of the CDR3 is 15 residues. The CDR3 DNA sequence: TGTGCCTGGAGTCCAGGAGCGGGGCGGACAGATACGCAGTATTTT. Protein sequence: CAWSPGAGRTDTQYF.

The rearrangement uses TRBV5-1 and TRBJ2-3; D possibly uses TRBD1 or TRBD2 (5 bases each). CDR3 length: 16 residues. Germline V gene data show CDR1 as SGHRS and CDR2 as YFSETQ. V lost 3 bases to trimming and J lost 0 bases, with 14 bases between them. The CDR3 spells CASSSGLGPSTDTQYF. CDR3 nucleotide sequence: TGCGCCAGCAGCTCGGGCCTGGGACCTAGCACAGATACGCAGTATTTT.

V usage is TRBV4-2 and J usage is TRBJ2-2; D is unclear. CDR1 and CDR2 from the germline V gene are LGHNA and YNFKEQ. The CDR3 sequence is 13 residues long. With 4 bases removed from V and 4 bases from J, the gap between germline ends came to 7 bases. Here the CDR3 DNA reads TGTGCCAGCAGCCCCCGCCGCACCGGGGAGCTGTTTTTT. It yields the protein CASSPRRTGELFF.

V usage is TRBV2 and J usage is TRBJ2-7, with a tentative D call TRBD2 (5 bases). Deletions cut 6 bases from V and 6 bases from J, with 12 bases between. Germline CDR1 is SNHLY and CDR2 is FYNNEI. The CDR3 is made up of 12 amino acids. DNA of the CDR3: TGTGCCAGCAGAGGAGGCCCAGTCGAGCAGTACTTC. It translates to CASRGGPVEQYF.

Here the CDR3 reads CASSVILYNEQFF. CDR3 DNA sequence: TGTGCCAGCAGTGTTATTTTATACAATGAGCAGTTCTTC. The V call is TRBV2, the J call TRBJ2-1; D is ambiguous. This CDR3 is built from 13 residues. Germline V gives CDR1 SNHLY, CDR2 FYNNEI. V was pared by 4 bases and J by 4 bases, with 8 bases between.

V is TRBV4-1 and J is TRBJ2-5; D not certain. The germline CDR1 and CDR2 sequences are MGHRA and YSYEKL. The V end was cut by 1 base, the J end by 5 bases, with 8 bases between. CDR3 length equals 13 residues. In DNA, the CDR3 is TGCGCCAGCAGCCAAGCTTCGGTCGAGACCCAGTACTTC. Its protein product is CASSQASVETQYF.

This chain uses TRBV6-5 with TRBJ2-7; D ambiguous. CDR1 MNHEY and CDR2 SVGAGI come from the germline V gene. V was trimmed by 6 bases and J by 2 bases, leaving 11 bases between them. The CDR3 contains 13 residues. The CDR3 sequence is CASSHSQPYEQYF. The DNA of the CDR3 is TGTGCCAGCAGCCACAGCCAGCCCTACGAGCAGTACTTC.

The chain employs TRBV4-1 and TRBJ2-1; 8 bases map to TRBD2. The germline V gene encodes CDR1 MGHRA and CDR2 YSYEKL. Trimming took 2 bases from V and 2 from J; bases not matched to a gene: 8. This CDR3 has 17 residues. DNA of the CDR3: TGCGCCAGCAGCCAAACACTGACGGGAGGGCCCTACAATGAGCAGTTCTTC. Protein: CASSQTLTGGPYNEQFF.

V gene TRBV18 combines with J gene TRBJ2-1; 8 bases are shared with TRBD2. Looked up from germline, CDR1 is KGHSH and CDR2 is LQKENI. CDR3 length: 15 amino acids. The J segment lost 9 bases and the V segment lost 6 bases, leaving 13 bases of the junction unmatched. The CDR3 protein is CASSPIAGGVVEQFF. Here the CDR3 DNA reads TGTGCCAGCTCTCCTATCGCGGGGGGAGTTGTTGAGCAGTTCTTC. Full variable domain (outside the CDR3, taken from reference TRBV18 and TRBJ2-1): NAGVMQNPRHLVRRRGQEARLRCSPMKGHSHVYWYRQLPEEGLKFMVYLQKENIIDESGMPKERFSAEFPKEGPSILRIQQVVRGDSAAYFCASSPIAGGVVEQFFGPGTRLTVL.

The V and J genes are TRBV19 and TRBJ2-1; possibly TRBD1 for D (5 bases). This CDR3 contains 14 residues. The V and J ends lost 5 bases and 3 bases respectively, with 11 bases between them. CDR1 is LNHDA, CDR2 SQIVND, per germline (reference sequence). CDR3 residues: CASSQGNDYNEQFF. The CDR3, as DNA: TGTGCCAGTAGTCAGGGCAATGACTACAATGAGCAGTTCTTC.

The rearrangement joins TRBV6-5 to TRBJ2-7; TRBD1 matches 8 bases. This CDR3 contains 13 residues. CDR1 and CDR2 (germline): MNHEY, SVGAGI. Trimming removed 10 bases from V and 3 bases from J; junction bases left unmatched: 8. CDR3 region: CATERQGSYEQYF. The CDR3 DNA sequence: TGTGCCACAGAGCGACAGGGGAGCTACGAGCAGTACTTC.

The chain combines TRBV5-1 with TRBJ2-1, with D maybe TRBD2 (5 bases). Germline CDR1 SGHRS, CDR2 YFSETQ. Trimming took off 6 bases at V and 8 bases at J, with 18 bases between the two ends. The CDR3 consists of 14 residues. The DNA of the CDR3 is TGCGCCAGCAAAACGGGAAGAAGTGTAGATGAGCAGTTCTTC. As protein: CASKTGRSVDEQFF.

The chain recombines TRBV7-9 with TRBJ2-7, with D perhaps being TRBD1 or TRBD2 (6 bases each). V was pared by 5 bases and J by 8 bases, with 31 bases between. Germline CDR1 reads SEHNR; CDR2 reads FQNEAQ (reference sequence). The CDR3 consists of 18 residues. The CDR3: CASSRERSSYRGPSQQYF. The CDR3 DNA reads TGTGCCAGCAGCCGGGAGCGTTCGTCATACCGGGGGCCCTCACAGCAGTACTTC.

This rearrangement joins TRBV18 to TRBJ2-3; TRBD2 matches 13 bases. Germline V gene sequence: CDR1 KGHSH, CDR2 LQKENI. V was clipped by 2 bases and J by 5 bases; unmatched bases: 10. The CDR3 length is 18 residues. The CDR3 reads CASSPTSGRAGGIDTQYF. DNA for the CDR3: TGTGCCAGCTCACCAACTAGCGGGAGGGCCGGTGGGATAGATACGCAGTATTTT.

The rearrangement uses TRBV28 and TRBJ2-7; the D gene is possibly TRBD2 (5 bases). V was shortened by 3 bases and J by 0 bases, with 12 bases between the two germline ends. Germline CDR1 reads MDHEN; CDR2 reads SYDVKM. This CDR3 is 15 amino acids long. CDR3 nucleotides: TGTGCCAGCAGTTTCGGAAGGAGGAGCTCCTACGAGCAGTACTTC. Translating it yields CASSFGRRSSYEQYF.

The V and J genes are TRBV19 and TRBJ1-1; 8 nucleotides line up with TRBD1. CDR1 and CDR2 (germline): LNHDA, SQIVND (reference sequence). Losses at the gene ends were 5 bases for V and 5 bases for J; bases not matched to a gene: 10. The CDR3 is made up of 15 amino acids. The CDR3 DNA follows: TGTGCCAGTAGTTTACGAGGACAGGGCGGAACTGAAGCTTTCTTT. Translation gives CASSLRGQGGTEAFF.

This clone was observed once. The chain combines TRBV28 with TRBJ2-5; possible D gene TRBD2, 6 bases. Trimming pared 5 bases from V and 5 bases from J, leaving 21 bases between. This CDR3 region has 16 residues. The V gene's germline CDR1 is MDHEN and CDR2 SYDVKM. CDR3 DNA: TGTGCCAGCAGTAACCCGGGACTCCTCAGAGCGGAGACCCAGTACTTC. This encodes CASSNPGLLRAETQYF.

The CDR3 sequence is CASSENSGGYNEQFF. For the CDR3, the DNA is TGTGCCAGCAGCGAGAATAGCGGGGGGTACAATGAGCAGTTCTTC. The genes are TRBV7-3 and TRBJ2-1, with 10 bases matching TRBD2. Trimming cost V 5 bases and J 4 bases; bases outside gene matches: 5. CDR3 length: 15 residues. CDR1 is SGHTA, CDR2 FQGTGA, per germline.

The V gene is TRBV9, the J gene TRBJ2-2, with a tentative D call TRBD2 (5 bases). The germline V and J ends were trimmed by 0 bases and 3 bases, with 12 bases remaining between them. CDR3 size: 16 residues. Looked up from germline, CDR1 is SGDLS and CDR2 is YYNGEE. CDR3 coding DNA: TGTGCCAGCAGCGTAGGGCAGGTGAGGGACACCGGGGAGCTGTTTTTT. Translated: CASSVGQVRDTGELFF.